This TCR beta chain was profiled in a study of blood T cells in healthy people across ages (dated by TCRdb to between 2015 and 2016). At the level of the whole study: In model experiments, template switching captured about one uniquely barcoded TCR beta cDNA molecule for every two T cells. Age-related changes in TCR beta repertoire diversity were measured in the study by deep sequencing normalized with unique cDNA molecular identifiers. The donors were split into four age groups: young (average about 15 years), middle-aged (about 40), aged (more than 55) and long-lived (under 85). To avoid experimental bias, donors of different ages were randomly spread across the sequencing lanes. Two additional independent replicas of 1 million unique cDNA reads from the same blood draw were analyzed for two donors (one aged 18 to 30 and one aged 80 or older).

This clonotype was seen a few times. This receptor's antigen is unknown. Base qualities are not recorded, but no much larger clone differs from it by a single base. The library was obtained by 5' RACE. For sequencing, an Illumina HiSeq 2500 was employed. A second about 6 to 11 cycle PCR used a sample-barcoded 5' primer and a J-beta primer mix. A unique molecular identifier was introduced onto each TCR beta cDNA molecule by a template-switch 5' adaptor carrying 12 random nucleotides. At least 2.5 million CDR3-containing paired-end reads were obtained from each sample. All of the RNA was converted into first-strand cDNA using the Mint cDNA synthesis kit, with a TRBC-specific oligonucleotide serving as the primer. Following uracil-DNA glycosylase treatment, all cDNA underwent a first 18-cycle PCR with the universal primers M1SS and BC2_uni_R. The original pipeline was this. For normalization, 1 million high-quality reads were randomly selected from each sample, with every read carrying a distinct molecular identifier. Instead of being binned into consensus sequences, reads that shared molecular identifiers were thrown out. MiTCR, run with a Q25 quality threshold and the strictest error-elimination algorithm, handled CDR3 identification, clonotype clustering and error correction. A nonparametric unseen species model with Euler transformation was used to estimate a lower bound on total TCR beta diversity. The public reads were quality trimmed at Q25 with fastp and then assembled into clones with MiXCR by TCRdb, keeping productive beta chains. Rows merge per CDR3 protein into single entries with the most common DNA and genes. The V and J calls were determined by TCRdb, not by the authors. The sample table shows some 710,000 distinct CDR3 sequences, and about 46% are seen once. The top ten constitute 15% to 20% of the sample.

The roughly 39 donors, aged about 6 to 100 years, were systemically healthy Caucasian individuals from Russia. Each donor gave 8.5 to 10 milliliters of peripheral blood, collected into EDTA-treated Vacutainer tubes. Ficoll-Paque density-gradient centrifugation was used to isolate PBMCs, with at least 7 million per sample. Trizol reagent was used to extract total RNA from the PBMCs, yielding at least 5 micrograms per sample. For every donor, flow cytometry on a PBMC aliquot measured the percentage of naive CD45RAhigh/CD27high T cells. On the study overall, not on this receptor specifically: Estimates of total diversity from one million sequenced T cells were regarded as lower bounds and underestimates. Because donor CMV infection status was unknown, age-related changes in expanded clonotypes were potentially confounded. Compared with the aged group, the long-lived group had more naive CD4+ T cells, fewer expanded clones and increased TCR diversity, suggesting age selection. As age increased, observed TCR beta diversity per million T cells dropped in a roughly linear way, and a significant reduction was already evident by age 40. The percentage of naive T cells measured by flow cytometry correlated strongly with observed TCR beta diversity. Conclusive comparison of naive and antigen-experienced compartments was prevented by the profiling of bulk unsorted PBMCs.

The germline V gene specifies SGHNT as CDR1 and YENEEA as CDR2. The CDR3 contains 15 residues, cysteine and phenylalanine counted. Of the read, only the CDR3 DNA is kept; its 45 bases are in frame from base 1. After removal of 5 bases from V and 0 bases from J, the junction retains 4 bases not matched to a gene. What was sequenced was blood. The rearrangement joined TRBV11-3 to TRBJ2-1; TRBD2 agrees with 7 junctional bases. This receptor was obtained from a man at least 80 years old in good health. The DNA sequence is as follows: TGTGCCAGCAGCGGCGGGAGTAGCTCCTACAATGAGCAGTTCTTC. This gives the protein CASSGGSSSYNEQFF.